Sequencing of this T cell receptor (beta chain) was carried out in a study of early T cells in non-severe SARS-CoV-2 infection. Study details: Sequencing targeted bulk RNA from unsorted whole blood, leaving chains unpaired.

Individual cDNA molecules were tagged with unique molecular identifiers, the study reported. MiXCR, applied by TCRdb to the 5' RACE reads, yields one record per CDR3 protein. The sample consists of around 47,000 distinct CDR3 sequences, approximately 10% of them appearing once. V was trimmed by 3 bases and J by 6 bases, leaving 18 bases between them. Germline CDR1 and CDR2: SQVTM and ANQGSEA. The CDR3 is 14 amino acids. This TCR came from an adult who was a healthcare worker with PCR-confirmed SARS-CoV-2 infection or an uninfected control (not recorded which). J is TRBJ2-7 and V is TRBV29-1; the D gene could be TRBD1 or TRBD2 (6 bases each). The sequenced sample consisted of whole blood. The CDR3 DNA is TGCAGCGTTGATAAAGGGGGACTCCCACTCGAGCAGTACTTC. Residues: CSVDKGGLPLEQYF.